This TCR beta chain was found in a study of human T cells and chemical hapten exposure. This clonotype was picked up a small number of times. What it recognizes is unknown. General study points: Clustering by CDR3 similarity yielded significantly more large clusters from expanded TCRs than controls.

Trimming took off 5 bases at V and 0 bases at J, with 20 bases between the two ends. The CDR3 loop spans 18 amino acids. From germline, CDR1 is SGHAT and CDR2 FQNNGV. The library attached unique molecular identifiers to individual cDNA molecules. TCRdb reprocessed the RACE reads with MiXCR, giving one entry per CDR3 protein. Here the sample spans roughly 64,000 distinct CDR3 sequences, more than 9.5% being singletons. Time point denoted: patch test 3, about 24 weeks after DPC sensitization. This sample's treatment: therapeutic diphenylcyclopropenone sensitization with weekly scalp DPC. The V and J genes are TRBV11-2 and TRBJ2-1; possibly TRBD2 for D (6 bases). The material sequenced was whole blood, taken in connection with sensitization to the hapten diphenylcyclopropenone (DPC). The receptor comes from a woman between 25 and 40 years old with alopecia areata. Some clones in this sample may be carry-over from other donors' samples. The CDR3 sequence is CASSTTPLIGSSYNEQFF. The CDR3 region has the DNA TGTGCCAGCAGCACCACCCCACTGATCGGGAGCTCCTACAATGAGCAGTTCTTC.